This section outlines one TCR beta chain sequence together with its context. TCRdb's copy holds only in-frame clones and misses some; the assay was immunoSEQ multiplex PCR. The table includes more than 400,000 clones, about 90% detected once. The source of the sample is a study of blood T cell repertoires in COVID-19. Overall study: The analysed material was cDNA or gDNA that came from T cells, B-cell-depleted T cells, or PBMCs.

Participant age was roughly 18 to 100 years, and participants resided in approximately 25 US areas. Two negative PCRs, clearance, or symptom resolution characterized the recovered Cohort 3 donors. Per germline, CDR1 LNHDA and CDR2 SQIVND (reference sequence). The CDR3 length is 14 residues. V was cut by 2 bases and J by 7 bases, with 11 bases left in between. The clonotype was recovered from a woman aged 18-29 years who had recovered from COVID-19. The sequenced sample was PBMCs or T cells enriched from blood (not recorded which). The rearrangement links TRBV19 to TRBJ1-4; D gene unclear. CDR3 DNA: TGTGCCAGTAGTATAAGCGGTCGCGGTGAAAAACTGTTTTTT. Its translation: CASSISGRGEKLFF.